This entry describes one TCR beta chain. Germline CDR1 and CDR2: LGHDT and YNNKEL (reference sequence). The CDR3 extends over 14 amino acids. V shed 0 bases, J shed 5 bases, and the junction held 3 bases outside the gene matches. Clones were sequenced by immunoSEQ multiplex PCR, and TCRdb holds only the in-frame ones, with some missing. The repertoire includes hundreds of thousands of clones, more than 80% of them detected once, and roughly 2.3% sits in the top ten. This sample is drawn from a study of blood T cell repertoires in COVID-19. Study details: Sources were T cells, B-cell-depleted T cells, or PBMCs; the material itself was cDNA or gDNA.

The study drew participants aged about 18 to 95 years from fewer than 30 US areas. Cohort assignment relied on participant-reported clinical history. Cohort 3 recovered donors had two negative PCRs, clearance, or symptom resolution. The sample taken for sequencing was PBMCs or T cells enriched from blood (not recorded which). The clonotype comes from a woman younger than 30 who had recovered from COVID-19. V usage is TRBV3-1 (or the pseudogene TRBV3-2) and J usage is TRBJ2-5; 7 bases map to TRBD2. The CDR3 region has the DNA TGTGCCAGCAGCCAAGAAGCGGGGTTGGAGACCCAGTACTTC. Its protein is CASSQEAGLETQYF.